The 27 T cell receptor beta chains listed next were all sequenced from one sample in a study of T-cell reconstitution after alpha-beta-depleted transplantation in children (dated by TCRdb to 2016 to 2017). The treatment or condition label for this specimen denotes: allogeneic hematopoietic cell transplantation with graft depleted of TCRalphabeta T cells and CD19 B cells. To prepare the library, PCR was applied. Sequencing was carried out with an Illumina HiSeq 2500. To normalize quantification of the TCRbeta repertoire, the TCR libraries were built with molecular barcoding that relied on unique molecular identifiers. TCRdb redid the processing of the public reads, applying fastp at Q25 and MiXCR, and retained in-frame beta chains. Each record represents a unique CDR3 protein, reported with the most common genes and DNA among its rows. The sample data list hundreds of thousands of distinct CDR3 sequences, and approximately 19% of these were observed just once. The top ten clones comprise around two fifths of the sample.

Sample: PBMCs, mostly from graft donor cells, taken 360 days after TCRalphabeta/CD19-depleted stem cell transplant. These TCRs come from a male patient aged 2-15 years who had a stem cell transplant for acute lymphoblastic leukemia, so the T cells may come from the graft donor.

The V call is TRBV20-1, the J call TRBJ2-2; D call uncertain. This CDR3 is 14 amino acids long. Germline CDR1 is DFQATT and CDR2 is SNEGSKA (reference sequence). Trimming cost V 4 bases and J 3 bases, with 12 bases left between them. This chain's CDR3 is CSAMRPLDTGELFF. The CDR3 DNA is TGCAGTGCTATGCGGCCCCTCGACACCGGGGAGCTGTTTTTT.

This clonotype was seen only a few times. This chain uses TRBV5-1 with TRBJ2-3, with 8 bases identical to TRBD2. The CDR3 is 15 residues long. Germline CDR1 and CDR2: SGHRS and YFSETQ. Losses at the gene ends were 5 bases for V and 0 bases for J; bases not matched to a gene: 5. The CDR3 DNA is TGCGCCAGCAGACTAGCGGCAGGCAGCACAGATACGCAGTATTTT. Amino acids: CASRLAAGSTDTQYF.

The CDR3 nucleotides read TGTGCCAGCAGTGAACGGGGGGAGAACACTGAAGCTTTCTTT. Amino acids: CASSERGENTEAFF. The J gene is TRBJ1-1, the V gene TRBV6-1; maybe TRBD1 (5 bases). The CDR3 has 14 amino acids. V lost 2 bases and J 1 base, leaving 8 bases between the germline ends. Germline V gene lookup returns CDR1 MNHNS and CDR2 SASEGT.

The CDR3: CSASAGTDTQYF. CDR3 nucleotides: TGCAGTGCTAGTGCGGGGACAGATACGCAGTATTTT. The chain links TRBV20-1 to TRBJ2-3, with D possibly TRBD2 on 6 matching bases. The germline CDR1 and CDR2 sequences are DFQATT and SNEGSKA (reference sequence). V lost 3 bases and J lost 3, with 7 bases in between. There are 12 residues in the CDR3.

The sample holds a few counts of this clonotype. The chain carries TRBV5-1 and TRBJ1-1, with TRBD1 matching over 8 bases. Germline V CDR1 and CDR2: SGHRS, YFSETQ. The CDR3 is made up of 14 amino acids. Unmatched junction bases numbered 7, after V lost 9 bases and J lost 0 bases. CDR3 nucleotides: TGCGCCACTGGACAGGGCGGGATGAACACTGAAGCTTTCTTT. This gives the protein CATGQGGMNTEAFF.

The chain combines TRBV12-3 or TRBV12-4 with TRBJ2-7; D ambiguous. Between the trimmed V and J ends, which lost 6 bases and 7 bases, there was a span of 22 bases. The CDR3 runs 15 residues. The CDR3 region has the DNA TGTGCCAGCAGCCCCCCCGACGAAAGATCTGGGGAGCAGTACTTC. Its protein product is CASSPPDERSGEQYF.

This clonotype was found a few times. The CDR3 DNA follows: TGTGCCAGCAGCTTAGGGGACAGGGATGGAGATGAGCAGTTCTTC. The encoded protein is CASSLGDRDGDEQFF. The rearrangement uses TRBV7-9 and TRBJ2-1; 9 bases line up with TRBD1. J gave up 8 bases and V 1 base, and 6 bases lay outside the gene matches. In germline, CDR1 is SEHNR, CDR2 FQNEAQ (reference sequence). The CDR3 length is 15 residues.

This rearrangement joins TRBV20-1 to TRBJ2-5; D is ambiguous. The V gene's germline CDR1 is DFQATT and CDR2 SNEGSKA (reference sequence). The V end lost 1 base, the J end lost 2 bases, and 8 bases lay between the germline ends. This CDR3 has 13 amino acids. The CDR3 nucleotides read TGCAGTGCTAGAGGCCGGATACAAGAGACCCAGTACTTC. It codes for CSARGRIQETQYF.

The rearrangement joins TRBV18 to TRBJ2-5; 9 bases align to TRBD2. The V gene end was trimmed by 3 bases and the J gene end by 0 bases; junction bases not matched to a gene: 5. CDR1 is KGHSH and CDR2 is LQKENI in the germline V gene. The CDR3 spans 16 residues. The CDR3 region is CASSPYTSGHQETQYF. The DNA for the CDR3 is TGTGCCAGCTCACCCTATACTAGCGGGCACCAAGAGACCCAGTACTTC. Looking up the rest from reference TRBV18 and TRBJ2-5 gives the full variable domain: NAGVMQNPRHLVRRRGQEARLRCSPMKGHSHVYWYRQLPEEGLKFMVYLQKENIIDESGMPKERFSAEFPKEGPSILRIQQVVRGDSAAYFCASSPYTSGHQETQYFGPGTRLLVL.

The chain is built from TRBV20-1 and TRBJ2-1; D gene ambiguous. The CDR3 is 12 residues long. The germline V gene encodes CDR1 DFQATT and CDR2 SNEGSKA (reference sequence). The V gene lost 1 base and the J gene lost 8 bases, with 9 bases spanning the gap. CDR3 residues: CSARVLDHEQFF. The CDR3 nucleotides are TGCAGTGCTAGAGTACTCGACCATGAGCAGTTCTTC.

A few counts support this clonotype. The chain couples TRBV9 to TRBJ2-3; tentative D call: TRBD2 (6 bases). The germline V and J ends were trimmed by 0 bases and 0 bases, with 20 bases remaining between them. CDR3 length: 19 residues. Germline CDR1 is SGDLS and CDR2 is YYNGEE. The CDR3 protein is CASSVDKGLTRTSTDTQYF. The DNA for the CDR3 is TGTGCCAGCAGCGTAGACAAGGGACTTACCAGGACTAGCACAGATACGCAGTATTTT.

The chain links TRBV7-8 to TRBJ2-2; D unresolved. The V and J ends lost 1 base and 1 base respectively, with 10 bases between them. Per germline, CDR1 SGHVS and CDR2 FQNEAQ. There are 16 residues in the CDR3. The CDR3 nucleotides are TGTGCCAGCAGCTTAGGGGCGTCGGAGAACACCGGGGAGCTGTTTTTT. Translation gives CASSLGASENTGELFF.

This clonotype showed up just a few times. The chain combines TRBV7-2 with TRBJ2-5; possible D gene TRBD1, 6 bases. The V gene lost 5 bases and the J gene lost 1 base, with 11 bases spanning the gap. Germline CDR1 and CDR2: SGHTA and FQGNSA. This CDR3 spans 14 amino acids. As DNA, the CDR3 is TGTGCCAGCAGCCTCGGGGACATCCAAGAGACCCAGTACTTC. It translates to CASSLGDIQETQYF.

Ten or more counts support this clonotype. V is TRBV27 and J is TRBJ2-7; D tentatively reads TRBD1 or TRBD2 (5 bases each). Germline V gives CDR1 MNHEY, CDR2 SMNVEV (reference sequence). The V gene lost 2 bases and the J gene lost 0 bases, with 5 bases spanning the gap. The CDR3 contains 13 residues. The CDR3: CASSLGTSYEQYF. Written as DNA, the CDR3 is TGTGCCAGCAGTTTAGGGACCTCCTACGAGCAGTACTTC.

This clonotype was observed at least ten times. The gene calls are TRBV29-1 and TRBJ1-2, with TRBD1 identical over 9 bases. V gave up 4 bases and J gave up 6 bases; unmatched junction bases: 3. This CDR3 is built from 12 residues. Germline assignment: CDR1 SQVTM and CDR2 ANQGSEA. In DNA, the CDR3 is TGCAGCGTTGGGGGACAGGGCCATGGCTACACCTTC. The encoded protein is CSVGGQGHGYTF.

The CDR3 region is CASSPPGSTDTQYF. CDR3 bases: TGTGCCAGCTCACCACCAGGTAGCACAGATACGCAGTATTTT. The chain is built from TRBV18 and TRBJ2-3; D not resolved. Germline V gene lookup returns CDR1 KGHSH and CDR2 LQKENI. V was clipped by 0 bases and J by 0 bases, with 4 bases between them. The CDR3 consists of 14 residues. Supplemented by reference TRBV18 and TRBJ2-3, the full variable domain reads NAGVMQNPRHLVRRRGQEARLRCSPMKGHSHVYWYRQLPEEGLKFMVYLQKENIIDESGMPKERFSAEFPKEGPSILRIQQVVRGDSAAYFCASSPPGSTDTQYFGPGTRLTVL.

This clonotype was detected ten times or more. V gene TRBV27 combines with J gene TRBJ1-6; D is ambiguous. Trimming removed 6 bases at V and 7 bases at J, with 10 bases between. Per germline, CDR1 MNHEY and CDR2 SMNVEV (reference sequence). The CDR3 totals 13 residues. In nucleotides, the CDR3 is TGTGCCAGCAGCTTGACTCCCAATTCACCCCTCCACTTT. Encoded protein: CASSLTPNSPLHF.

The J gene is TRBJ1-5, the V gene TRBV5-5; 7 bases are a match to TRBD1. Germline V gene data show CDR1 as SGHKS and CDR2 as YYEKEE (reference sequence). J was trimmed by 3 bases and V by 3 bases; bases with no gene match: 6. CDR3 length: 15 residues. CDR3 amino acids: CASSYRQGYNQPQHF. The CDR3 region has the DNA TGTGCCAGCAGCTATCGACAGGGTTACAATCAGCCCCAGCATTTT.

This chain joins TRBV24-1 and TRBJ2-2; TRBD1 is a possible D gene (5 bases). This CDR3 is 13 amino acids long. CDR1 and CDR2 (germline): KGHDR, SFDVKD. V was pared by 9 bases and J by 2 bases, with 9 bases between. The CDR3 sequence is CATGALNTGELFF. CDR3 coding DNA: TGTGCCACCGGGGCGCTCAACACCGGGGAGCTGTTTTTT.

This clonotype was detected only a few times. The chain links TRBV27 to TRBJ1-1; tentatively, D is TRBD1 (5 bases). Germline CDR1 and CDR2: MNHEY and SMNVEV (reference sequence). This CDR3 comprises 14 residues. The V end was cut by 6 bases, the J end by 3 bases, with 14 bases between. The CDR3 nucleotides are TGTGCCAGCAGGGGGCTTCTACCGCACACTGAAGCTTTCTTT. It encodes CASRGLLPHTEAFF.

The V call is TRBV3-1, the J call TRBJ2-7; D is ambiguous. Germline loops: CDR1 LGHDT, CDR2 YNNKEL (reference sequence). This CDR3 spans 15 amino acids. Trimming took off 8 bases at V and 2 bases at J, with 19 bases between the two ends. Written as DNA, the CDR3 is TGTGCCAGCGCTTCCCCTGGAGATTACCCCTACGAGCAGTACTTC. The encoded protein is CASASPGDYPYEQYF.

As DNA, the CDR3 is TGCAGTGCTTCCCTTTTCTCTAGCGGGGGGGCCGACGAGCAGTACTTC. Its protein is CSASLFSSGGADEQYF. The V and J genes are TRBV20-1 and TRBJ2-7, with 12 positions matching TRBD2. Unmatched junction bases numbered 13, after V lost 5 bases and J lost 5 bases. Germline CDR1 and CDR2: DFQATT and SNEGSKA (reference sequence). The CDR3 runs 16 residues.

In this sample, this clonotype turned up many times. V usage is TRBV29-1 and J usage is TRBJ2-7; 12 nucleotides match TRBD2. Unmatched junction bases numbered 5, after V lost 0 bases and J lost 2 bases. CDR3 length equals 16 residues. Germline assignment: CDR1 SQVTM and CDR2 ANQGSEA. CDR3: CSVEDALAGGPYEQYF. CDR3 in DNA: TGCAGCGTTGAAGACGCCCTAGCGGGGGGGCCCTACGAGCAGTACTTC.

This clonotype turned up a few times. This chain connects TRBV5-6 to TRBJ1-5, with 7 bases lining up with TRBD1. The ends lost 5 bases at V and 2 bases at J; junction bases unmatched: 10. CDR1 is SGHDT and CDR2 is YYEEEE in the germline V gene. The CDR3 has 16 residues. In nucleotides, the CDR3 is TGTGCCAGCAGTCGAAGGGGACAGTGGGGCAATCAGCCCCAGCATTTT. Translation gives CASSRRGQWGNQPQHF.

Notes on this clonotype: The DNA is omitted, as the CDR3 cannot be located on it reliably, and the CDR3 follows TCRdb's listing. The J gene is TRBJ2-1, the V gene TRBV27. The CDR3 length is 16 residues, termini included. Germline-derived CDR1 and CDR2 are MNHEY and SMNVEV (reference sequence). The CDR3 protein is CASSSSVASSYNEQFF.

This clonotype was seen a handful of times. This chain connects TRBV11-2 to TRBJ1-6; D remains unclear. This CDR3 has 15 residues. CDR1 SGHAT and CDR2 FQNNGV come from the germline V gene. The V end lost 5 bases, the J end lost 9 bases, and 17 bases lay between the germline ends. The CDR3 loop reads CASSVITAATSPLHF. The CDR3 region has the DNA TGTGCCAGCAGCGTAATAACAGCAGCGACTTCACCCCTCCACTTT.

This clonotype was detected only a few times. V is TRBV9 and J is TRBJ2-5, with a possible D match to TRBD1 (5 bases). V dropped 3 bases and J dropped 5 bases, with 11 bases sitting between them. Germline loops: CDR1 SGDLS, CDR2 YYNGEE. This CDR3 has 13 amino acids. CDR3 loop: CASSARVGETQYF. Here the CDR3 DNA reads TGTGCCAGCAGCGCCAGGGTCGGGGAGACCCAGTACTTC.